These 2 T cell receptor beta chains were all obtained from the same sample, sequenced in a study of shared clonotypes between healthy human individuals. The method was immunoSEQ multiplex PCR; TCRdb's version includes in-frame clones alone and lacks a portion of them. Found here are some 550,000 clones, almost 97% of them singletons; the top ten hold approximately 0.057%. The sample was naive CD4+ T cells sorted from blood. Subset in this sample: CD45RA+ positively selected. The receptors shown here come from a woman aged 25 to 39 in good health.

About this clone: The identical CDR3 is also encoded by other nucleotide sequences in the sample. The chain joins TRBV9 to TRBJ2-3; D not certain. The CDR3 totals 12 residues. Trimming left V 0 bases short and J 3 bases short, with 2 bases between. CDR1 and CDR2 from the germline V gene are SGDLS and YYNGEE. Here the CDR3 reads CASSVATDTQYF. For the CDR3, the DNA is TGTGCCAGCAGCGTAGCTACAGATACGCAGTATTTT.

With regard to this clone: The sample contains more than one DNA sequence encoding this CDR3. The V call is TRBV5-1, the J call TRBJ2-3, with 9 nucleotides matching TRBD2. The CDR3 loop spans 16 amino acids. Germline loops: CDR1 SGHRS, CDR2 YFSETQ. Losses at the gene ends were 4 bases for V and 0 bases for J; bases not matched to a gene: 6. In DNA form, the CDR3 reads TGCGCCAGCAGCCTCCCTAGCGGGACTAGCACAGATACGCAGTATTTT. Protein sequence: CASSLPSGTSTDTQYF.